This passage covers 30 T cell receptor beta chains from one sample sequenced in a study of monozygotic twins with inflammatory bowel disease (dated by TCRdb to the late 2010s). Library preparation was by 5' RACE. The sequencer listed for this sample is Illumina HiSeq 2500. TCRdb reprocessed the raw reads; every CDR3 protein sequence is a single record, and DNA is not supplied. In this sample's table one finds about 140,000 distinct CDR3 sequences. In total, the top ten clones hold 2.4% of the sample. Sequenced sample: blood. The receptor source for this set is a human donor with ulcerative colitis or Crohn's disease, or a healthy co-twin of an affected twin (not recorded which).

CDR3 loop: CASSYGQGATDTQYF. The rearrangement uses TRBV6-5 and TRBJ2-3; TCRdb gives TRBD1 as the D gene, but with no DNA this cannot be confirmed. This CDR3 region has 15 residues. Germline V gene sequence: CDR1 MNHEY, CDR2 SVGAGI.

The J gene is TRBJ2-1, the V gene TRBV5-6; as DNA is missing, the TRBD2 call by TCRdb cannot be tested. Germline CDR1 SGHDT, CDR2 YYEEEE. The CDR3 is 15 amino acids. The CDR3 reads CASSLADSGNNEQFF. The whole variable domain, filled in from reference TRBV5-6 and TRBJ2-1, reads DAGVTQSPTHLIKTRGQQVTLRCSPKSGHDTVSWYQQALGQGPQFIFQYYEEEERQRGNFPDRFSGHQFPNYSSELNVNALLLGDSALYLCASSLADSGNNEQFFGPGTRLTVL.

This rearrangement joins TRBV7-2 to TRBJ2-1; the TCRdb D gene call, TRBD1, has no DNA to confirm it. This CDR3 is 17 amino acids long. Germline CDR1 and CDR2: SGHTA and FQGNSA. This CDR3 is CASSLARPGQGYNEQFF.

This chain joins TRBV5-1 and TRBJ2-7; TCRdb proposes TRBD1, but this gene call is untestable without DNA. This CDR3 is 13 amino acids long. Germline assignment: CDR1 SGHRS and CDR2 YFSETQ. This CDR3 is CAGSQTGTYEQYF.

The rearrangement uses TRBV20-1 and TRBJ2-1; the TCRdb D gene call, TRBD1, has no DNA to confirm it. Germline V gene lookup returns CDR1 DFQATT and CDR2 SNEGSKA (reference sequence). The CDR3 runs to 17 residues. CDR3 sequence reads: CSARVMAGQGFYNEQFF.

The chain uses TRBV18 and TRBJ2-7. CDR1 and CDR2 from the germline V gene are KGHSH and LQKENI. The CDR3 runs 14 residues. The CDR3 sequence: CASSPRRGSHEQYF.

V and J are TRBV7-9 and TRBJ1-1; the TCRdb call, TRBD1, lacks DNA for checking. The CDR3 extends over 14 amino acids. The germline gives CDR1 SEHNR, CDR2 FQNEAQ (reference sequence). The CDR3 sequence is CASSPGQLATEAFF.

The rearrangement joins TRBV2 to TRBJ1-1. This CDR3 region has 12 residues. Germline loops: CDR1 SNHLY, CDR2 FYNNEI. The CDR3 sequence is CASSSGYSEAFF.

This chain joins TRBV5-1 and TRBJ2-7; TCRdb lists TRBD1, though no DNA is available to test this call. The CDR3 length is 15 residues. The germline CDR1 and CDR2 sequences are SGHRS and YFSETQ. The CDR3: CASSLDRGSGNEQYF.

The chain carries TRBV3-1 and TRBJ2-7. Germline V gene data show CDR1 as LGHDT and CDR2 as YNNKEL (reference sequence). This CDR3 contains 15 residues. The CDR3: CASSRDGRFSYEQYF.

The chain uses TRBV7-3 and TRBJ1-6. The CDR3 extends over 11 amino acids. Germline V gene sequence: CDR1 SGHTA, CDR2 FQGTGA. The CDR3 reads CASTNGGPLHF.

This chain uses TRBV27 with TRBJ1-6. Germline CDR1 MNHEY, CDR2 SMNVEV (reference sequence). The CDR3 has 15 residues. The CDR3 loop is CASSLTGSYNSPLHF.

This sequence joins TRBV28 and TRBJ2-3; TCRdb indicates TRBD2, and absent DNA this call remains unverified. CDR1 is MDHEN, CDR2 SYDVKM, per germline. This CDR3 has 17 residues. Here the CDR3 reads CASRPLAGGRNTDTHYF.

This chain connects TRBV2 to TRBJ2-7. The CDR3 consists of 11 residues. CDR1 is SNHLY, CDR2 FYNNEI, per germline. CDR3 sequence reads: CASRPLYEQYF.

The rearrangement links TRBV5-1 to TRBJ1-5. Germline-derived CDR1 and CDR2 are SGHRS and YFSETQ. The length of the CDR3 is 16 residues. CDR3 region: CASSPTSGWAVGSQHF.

The CDR3 spells CASSRPGRPYEQYF. The chain links TRBV5-1 to TRBJ2-7. The germline CDR1 and CDR2 sequences are SGHRS and YFSETQ. The length of the CDR3 is 14 residues.

This chain uses TRBV11-2 with TRBJ1-1. Per the germline V gene, CDR1 is SGHAT and CDR2 is FQNNGV. The CDR3 sequence is 11 residues long. CDR3 sequence reads: CASSQSPEAFF.

V and J are TRBV6-6 and TRBJ2-1; TCRdb returns TRBD1, unconfirmable since there is no DNA. Per germline, CDR1 MNHNY and CDR2 SVGAGI (reference sequence). The CDR3 contains 14 residues. The CDR3 here is CASSRFLQANEQFF.

The CDR3 here is CASSSWDTDTGELFF. This chain uses TRBV11-2 with TRBJ2-2; with no DNA, the TCRdb D assignment of TRBD1 cannot be verified. From germline, CDR1 is SGHAT and CDR2 FQNNGV. This CDR3 region has 15 residues.

This chain connects TRBV12-3 or TRBV12-4 to TRBJ1-3; TCRdb returns TRBD1, unconfirmable since there is no DNA. This CDR3 has 16 amino acids. This CDR3 is CASSPAGTGRRNTIYF.

The chain carries TRBV3-1 and TRBJ2-7; TCRdb lists TRBD1, though no DNA is available to test this call. The CDR3 sequence is 17 residues long. Looked up from germline, CDR1 is LGHDT and CDR2 is YNNKEL (reference sequence). This chain's CDR3 is CASSQDNAAGEKYEQYF.

The chain joins TRBV20-1 to TRBJ1-5; TCRdb selects TRBD1, and the lack of DNA leaves this call unchecked. Germline loops: CDR1 DFQATT, CDR2 SNEGSKA (reference sequence). This CDR3 region has 16 residues. CDR3 in amino acids: CSARVGPQGYNQPQHF.

The chain employs TRBV25-1 and TRBJ1-1; TCRdb calls TRBD1, which cannot be checked without DNA. From germline, CDR1 is MGHDK and CDR2 SYGVNS. This CDR3 region has 13 residues. The CDR3 sequence: CASSEGDHTEAFF.

The chain employs TRBV18 and TRBJ1-2. The germline V gene encodes CDR1 KGHSH and CDR2 LQKENI. The CDR3 length is 15 residues. The CDR3 sequence is CASSPLDLTLNGYTF. Full variable domain (remainder filled in from reference TRBV18 and TRBJ1-2): NAGVMQNPRHLVRRRGQEARLRCSPMKGHSHVYWYRQLPEEGLKFMVYLQKENIIDESGMPKERFSAEFPKEGPSILRIQQVVRGDSAAYFCASSPLDLTLNGYTFGSGTRLTVV.

The V and J genes are TRBV9 and TRBJ1-2. This CDR3 region has 14 residues. Germline loops: CDR1 SGDLS, CDR2 YYNGEE. The CDR3 loop is CASSVDPTNYGYTF.

The J gene is TRBJ2-7, the V gene TRBV20-1; the TRBD1 assignment by TCRdb is unverifiable without DNA. The CDR3 runs 15 residues. Germline V gene lookup returns CDR1 DFQATT and CDR2 SNEGSKA (reference sequence). CDR3 protein: CSAPGEGVKAYEQYF.

The chain joins TRBV12-3 or TRBV12-4 to TRBJ2-7; TCRdb selects TRBD1, and the lack of DNA leaves this call unchecked. The CDR3 consists of 17 residues. Here the CDR3 reads CASRPGTGSSSSYEQYF.

The genes are TRBV18 and TRBJ1-5; with no DNA, the TCRdb D assignment of TRBD1 cannot be verified. The CDR3 sequence is 13 residues long. CDR1 is KGHSH and CDR2 is LQKENI in the germline V gene. CDR3 sequence reads: CASSQGQDQPQHF.

This rearrangement joins TRBV20-1 to TRBJ2-7. Germline CDR1 is DFQATT and CDR2 is SNEGSKA (reference sequence). The CDR3 contains 12 residues. This CDR3 reads CSARYSSIEQYF.

CDR3 protein: CASSPTDRSRGYTF. This chain uses TRBV18 with TRBJ1-2; no DNA is available, so the TRBD1 call from TCRdb remains unchecked. The CDR3 length is 14 residues. Germline V CDR1 and CDR2: KGHSH, LQKENI.